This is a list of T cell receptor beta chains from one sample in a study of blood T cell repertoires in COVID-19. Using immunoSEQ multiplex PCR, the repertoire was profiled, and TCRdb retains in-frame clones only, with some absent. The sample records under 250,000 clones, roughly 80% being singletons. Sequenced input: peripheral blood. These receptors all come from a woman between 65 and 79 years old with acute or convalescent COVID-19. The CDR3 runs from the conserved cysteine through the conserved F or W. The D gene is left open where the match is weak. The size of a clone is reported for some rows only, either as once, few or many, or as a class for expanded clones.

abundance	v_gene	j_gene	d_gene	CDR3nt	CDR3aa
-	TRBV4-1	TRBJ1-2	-	TGCGCCAGCAGCCCTCAGGAGGGAGTTGGCTATGGCTACACCTTC	CASSPQEGVGYGYTF
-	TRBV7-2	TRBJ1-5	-	TGTGCCAGCAGCCTCTGGGAGAATCAGCCCCAGCATTTT	CASSLWENQPQHF
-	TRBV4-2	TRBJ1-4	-	TGTGCCAGCAGCCCCCAGGGCCTTGCAACTAATGAAAAACTGTTTTTT	CASSPQGLATNEKLFF
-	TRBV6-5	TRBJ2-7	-	TGTGCCAGCAGTTACTCGGGGCCTATCGTCTACGAGCAGTACTTC	CASSYSGPIVYEQYF
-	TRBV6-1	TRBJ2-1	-	TGTGCCAGCAGTGATAAGTCCCGGGGGAGCTCCTACAATGAGCAGTTCTTC	CASSDKSRGSSYNEQFF
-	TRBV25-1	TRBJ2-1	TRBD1	TGTGCCAGCAGTGGACAGGGCTGGGGCTCCTACAATGAGCAGTTCTTC	CASSGQGWGSYNEQFF
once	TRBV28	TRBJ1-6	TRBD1	TGTGCCAGCAGTGTCCGGGACAGGGATTCACCCCTCCACTTT	CASSVRDRDSPLHF
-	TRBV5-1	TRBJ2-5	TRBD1	TGCGCCAGCAGCCCGACAGGGGGCCAAGAGACCCAGTACTTC	CASSPTGGQETQYF
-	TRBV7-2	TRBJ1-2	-	TGTGCCAGCAGCTCTGGACAGAACTATGGCTACACCTTC	CASSSGQNYGYTF
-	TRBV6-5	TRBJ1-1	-	TGTGCCAGCAGTTACGGGAGAATGAACACTGAAGCTTTCTTT	CASSYGRMNTEAFF
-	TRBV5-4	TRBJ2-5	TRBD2	TGTGCCAGCACCACTAGCGGGGGGATGGAAGAGACCCAGTACTTC	CASTTSGGMEETQYF
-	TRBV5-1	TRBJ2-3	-	TGCGCCAGCAGCTTGTACTCGGGGGGCCACGATACGCAGTATTTT	CASSLYSGGHDTQYF
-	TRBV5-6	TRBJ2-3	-	TGTGCCAGCAGCGTAAAAGATACGCAGTATTTT	CASSVKDTQYF
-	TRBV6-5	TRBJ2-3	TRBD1	TGTGCCAGCAGACTGGACAGGGGCCCCACAGATACGCAGTATTTT	CASRLDRGPTDTQYF
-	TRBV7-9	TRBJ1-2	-	TGTGCCAGCAGCGCCTCGGACAGAAGATATGGCTACACCTTC	CASSASDRRYGYTF
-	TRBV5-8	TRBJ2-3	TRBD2	TGTGCCATCTTAGGGGCTAGCGGGGGTAATACGCAGTATTTT	CAILGASGGNTQYF
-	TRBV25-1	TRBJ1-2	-	TGTGCCAGCAGTGAATCCCATCTGACAGGCCTGGGGGGCTACACCTTC	CASSESHLTGLGGYTF
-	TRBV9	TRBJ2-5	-	TGTGCCAGCAGCGAGAGAGAGGGCAGGGAGACCCAGTACTTC	CASSEREGRETQYF
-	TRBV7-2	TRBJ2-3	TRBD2	TGTGCCAGCAGCTTAGGTCTTTCTAGCGGGGTTGGTGATACGCAGTATTTT	CASSLGLSSGVGDTQYF
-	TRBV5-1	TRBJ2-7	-	TGCGCCTCCTCCCCCGGGGGGACAGGAACCTACGAGCAGTACTTC	CASSPGGTGTYEQYF
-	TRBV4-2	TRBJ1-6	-	TGTGCCAGCAGCCAAGTGGGGGGTTCACCCCTCCACTTT	CASSQVGGSPLHF
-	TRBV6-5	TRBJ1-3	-	TGTGCCAGCAGGCGACAGGCCAACTCTGGAAACACCATATATTTT	CASRRQANSGNTIYF